This T cell receptor beta chain was recovered during a study of cytomegalovirus exposure and HLA in healthy donors. This CDR3 contains 15 residues. Trimming removed 5 bases from V and 6 bases from J, with 14 bases in between. Germline assignment: CDR1 LNHNV and CDR2 YYDKDF (reference sequence). Primers: 60 Vbeta forward and 13 Jbeta reverse. Produced via immunoSEQ multiplex PCR; TCRdb's table is partial and in-frame only. In the table there are roughly 250,000 clones, more than 55% of which are singletons. This clone was detected only a few times. Its specificity is unknown. Study-wide points: A list of 150 to 200 TCR beta chains associated with cytomegalovirus was given. In a later analysis, TCR beta V- and J-gene trimming was associated with a missense DCLRE1C variant. Confirmation was obtained in vitro that a few CMV-associated chains are specific for CMV antigens.

The chain carries TRBV15 and TRBJ1-6, with a possible D match to TRBD1 (5 bases). The sequencing sample was made of PBMCs. The origin of this receptor is a female donor in good health and CMV-seronegative. DNA for the CDR3: TGTGCCACCAGCTCCCTCCCGGGGGGTAATTCACCCCTCCACTTT. Protein sequence: CATSSLPGGNSPLHF.